The 24 T cell receptor beta chains below were found in one sample sequenced in a study of blood T cell repertoires in COVID-19. Method: immunoSEQ multiplex PCR; TCRdb's copy keeps in-frame clones and lacks some. Among more than 6,000 clones listed, 75% to 90% were seen once. Sequenced input: peripheral blood. These receptors were collected from a human donor with active COVID-19. The donor label of this sample is uncertain.

The rearrangement uses TRBV28 and TRBJ1-5; a weak D match, TRBD1 (6 bases). The CDR3 totals 18 residues. Germline V lookup: CDR1 MDHEN, CDR2 SYDVKM. Trimming removed 5 bases at V and 5 bases at J, with 25 bases between. The DNA for the CDR3 is TGTGCCAGCAGTCCGGAACAGGGTTGGGTAAACGGTGATCAGCCCCAGCATTTT. Protein sequence: CASSPEQGWVNGDQPQHF.

The chain uses TRBV5-8 and TRBJ1-4; the D is unclear. V lost 0 bases to trimming and J lost 0 bases, with 9 bases between them. CDR3 size: 16 residues. Germline-derived CDR1 and CDR2 are SGHTS and YDEGEE. CDR3 sequence: CASSLGQTTTNEKLFF. As DNA, the CDR3 is TGTGCCAGCAGCTTGGGGCAGACAACAACTAATGAAAAACTGTTTTTT.

V usage is TRBV29-1 and J usage is TRBJ2-7; TRBD1 aligns across 8 bases. This CDR3 contains 15 residues. V dropped 4 bases and J dropped 3; count of bases not matched to a gene: 11. Germline CDR1 SQVTM, CDR2 ANQGSEA. The CDR3 sequence is CSVVGQERGFYEQYF. The DNA for the CDR3 is TGCAGCGTTGTGGGACAGGAAAGGGGGTTCTACGAGCAGTACTTC.

The chain is built from TRBV5-1 and TRBJ1-1; maybe TRBD1 (5 bases). The CDR3 is 16 amino acids. With 4 bases removed from V and 0 bases from J, the gap between germline ends came to 16 bases. Germline V gene lookup returns CDR1 SGHRS and CDR2 YFSETQ. As DNA, the CDR3 is TGCGCCAGCAGCACCTCGGGGGGTCTCATGAACACTGAAGCTTTCTTT. Amino acid sequence: CASSTSGGLMNTEAFF.

The CDR3 protein is CASSLVWGPRYNEQFF. CDR3 DNA sequence: TGTGCCAGCAGCTTAGTTTGGGGCCCCCGGTACAATGAGCAGTTCTTC. The V call is TRBV7-2, the J call TRBJ2-1; tentative D call: TRBD1 (5 bases). Germline loops: CDR1 SGHTA, CDR2 FQGNSA. The CDR3 extends over 16 amino acids. Trimming left V 1 base short and J 4 bases short, with 14 bases between.

The chain employs TRBV3-1 (or the pseudogene TRBV3-2) and TRBJ2-2, with D perhaps matching TRBD2 (6 bases). Trimming pared 4 bases from V and 6 bases from J, leaving 15 bases between. The V gene's germline CDR1 is LGHDT and CDR2 YNNKEL (reference sequence). This CDR3 is built from 15 residues. In DNA, the CDR3 is TGTGCCAGCAGCCCGGGGGTCGTTAGCCCCGGGGAGCTGTTTTTT. This translates into CASSPGVVSPGELFF.

The chain carries TRBV7-6 and TRBJ1-1, with D unresolved. The germline gives CDR1 SGHVS, CDR2 FNYEAQ. V lost 2 bases, J lost 0 bases, and 19 bases lay in between. The CDR3 spans 18 residues. CDR3 region: CASSLNSDRRAMNTEAFF. The CDR3, as DNA: TGTGCCAGCAGCTTAAATAGTGATCGGCGGGCCATGAACACTGAAGCTTTCTTT.

This clone was picked up one time. The genes are TRBV4-3 and TRBJ2-2; 7 bases are a match to TRBD2. The CDR3 runs to 18 residues. Germline CDR1 LGHNA, CDR2 YSLEER. The trim removed 4 bases at V and 5 bases at J, leaving 16 bases unmatched. The CDR3: CASSRSVRGGGWTGELFF. As DNA, the CDR3 is TGCGCCAGCAGCCGATCCGTAAGGGGCGGGGGATGGACCGGGGAGCTGTTTTTT.

This chain joins TRBV6-5 and TRBJ2-3; no reliable D call. Germline CDR1 reads MNHEY; CDR2 reads SVGAGI. CDR3 length: 16 residues. Trimming left V 0 bases short and J 4 bases short, with 14 bases between. CDR3 residues: CASSYSEPEIPDTQYF. The DNA for the CDR3 is TGTGCCAGCAGTTACTCGGAGCCAGAAATACCAGATACGCAGTATTTT.

V and J are TRBV18 and TRBJ1-3; a possible D gene is TRBD1 (5 bases). The CDR3 consists of 13 residues. Germline-derived CDR1 and CDR2 are KGHSH and LQKENI. Trimming cost V 3 bases and J 4 bases, with 7 bases left between them. The CDR3 DNA follows: TGTGCCAGCTCACCGGCAGGGGGAAACACCATATATTTT. Amino acid sequence: CASSPAGGNTIYF.

This rearrangement joins TRBV6-1 to TRBJ2-7; 12 positions match TRBD1. CDR1 and CDR2 (germline): MNHNS, SASEGT. CDR3 length equals 16 residues. J lost 3 bases, V lost 6 bases, and 9 bases had no gene match. CDR3 sequence: CASREPGQGAFYEQYF. CDR3 bases: TGTGCCAGCAGGGAACCGGGACAGGGGGCTTTCTACGAGCAGTACTTC.

The chain recombines TRBV4-3 with TRBJ1-2; the match to TRBD1 covers 7 bases. The CDR3 runs 18 residues. V lost 4 bases to trimming and J lost 1 base; unmatched junction nucleotides: 15. Germline CDR1 and CDR2: LGHNA and YSLEER. CDR3 sequence: CASSLEVGGTDNNYGYTF. The CDR3, as DNA: TGCGCCAGCAGCCTAGAGGTTGGGGGGACAGACAATAACTATGGCTACACCTTC.

The V call is TRBV10-3, the J call TRBJ2-7; TRBD1 agrees at 10 bases. Losses at the gene ends were 2 bases for V and 6 bases for J; bases not matched to a gene: 10. This CDR3 spans 16 amino acids. Germline CDR1 and CDR2: ENHRY and SYGVKD. CDR3 in amino acids: CAISETSRDRGGEQYF. CDR3 nucleotides: TGTGCCATCAGTGAGACTAGCCGGGACAGGGGTGGCGAGCAGTACTTC.

This chain joins TRBV10-1 and TRBJ1-1; D possibly corresponds to TRBD1 (6 bases). Germline V gene data show CDR1 as WNHNN and CDR2 as SYGVQD (reference sequence). With 5 bases removed from V and 4 bases from J, the gap between germline ends came to 14 bases. This CDR3 is built from 14 residues. The CDR3 reads CASSTAGDGTEAFF. The DNA of the CDR3 is TGCGCCAGCAGTACGGCAGGGGATGGCACTGAAGCTTTCTTT.

This sequence joins TRBV29-1 and TRBJ1-1, with 8 bases identical to TRBD1. The germline V gene encodes CDR1 SQVTM and CDR2 ANQGSEA. The ends lost 7 bases at V and 12 bases at J; junction bases unmatched: 10. The CDR3 is 11 residues long. The CDR3 loop is CSAGQGKRTFF. CDR3 nucleotides: TGCAGCGCAGGACAGGGAAAACGTACTTTCTTT.

The chain is built from TRBV15 and TRBJ1-1, with 7 bases matching TRBD1. This CDR3 is 19 amino acids long. Germline trimming cut 1 base from V and 0 bases from J; bases unmatched to any gene: 14. CDR1 and CDR2 from the germline V gene are LNHNV and YYDKDF (reference sequence). The CDR3, as DNA: TGTGCCACCAGCAGAGGCCCATCGGGAGGGGGCATCATGAACACTGAAGCTTTCTTT. It codes for CATSRGPSGGGIMNTEAFF. Filled out from reference TRBV15 and TRBJ1-1, the complete variable domain reads DAMVIQNPRYQVTQFGKPVTLSCSQTLNHNVMYWYQQKSSQAPKLLFHYYDKDFNNEADTPDNFQSRRPNTSFCFLDIRSPGLGDTAMYLCATSRGPSGGGIMNTEAFFGQGTRLTVV.

V usage is TRBV14 and J usage is TRBJ2-5; 7 bases are shared with TRBD2. The CDR3 runs 19 residues. Looked up from germline, CDR1 is SGHDN and CDR2 is FVKESK. J was trimmed by 4 bases and V by 1 base; bases with no gene match: 18. For the CDR3, the DNA is TGTGCCAGCAGCCAAGGGATCCAGCGCCTAGCACAGCGGGGAGAGACCCAGTACTTC. This codes for CASSQGIQRLAQRGETQYF.

This clone has just a few counts. This chain joins TRBV6-5 and TRBJ1-1; 7 positions agree with TRBD1. Germline CDR1 reads MNHEY; CDR2 reads SVGAGI. V lost 5 bases to trimming and J lost 4 bases; unmatched junction nucleotides: 4. CDR3 length: 13 residues. CDR3 nucleotides: TGTGCCAGCAGTAAACGACAGGGCACTGAAGCTTTCTTT. This encodes CASSKRQGTEAFF.

This chain joins TRBV28 and TRBJ2-7; 7 nucleotides match TRBD2. The germline CDR1 and CDR2 sequences are MDHEN and SYDVKM. The CDR3 is 14 amino acids. V lost 5 bases and J lost 6; bases outside the gene matches: 10. This CDR3 is CASSRAGRTPEQYF. For the CDR3, the DNA is TGTGCCAGCAGTCGAGCGGGGCGAACCCCCGAGCAGTACTTC.

This chain uses TRBV4-1 with TRBJ2-4; TRBD2 agrees at 7 bases. V dropped 2 bases and J dropped 8; count of bases not matched to a gene: 12. The germline gives CDR1 MGHRA, CDR2 YSYEKL. There are 16 residues in the CDR3. CDR3 sequence: CASSQLGGGPSDIQYF. The CDR3 DNA sequence: TGCGCCAGCAGCCAACTCGGGGGAGGGCCGTCGGACATTCAGTACTTC.

The chain recombines TRBV27 with TRBJ2-2, with TRBD1 matching over 10 bases. J lost 6 bases, V lost 3 bases, and 4 bases had no gene match. CDR3 length: 15 residues. Germline CDR1 is MNHEY and CDR2 is SMNVEV (reference sequence). The CDR3 sequence: CASSFRTGGPGELFF. The DNA for the CDR3 is TGTGCCAGCAGTTTCCGGACAGGGGGGCCCGGGGAGCTGTTTTTT.

The rearrangement joins TRBV5-8 to TRBJ2-7, with D possibly being TRBD1 (7 bases). Germline V lookup: CDR1 SGHTS, CDR2 YDEGEE. Trimming took 4 bases from V and 1 from J, leaving 12 bases between them. CDR3 length equals 14 residues. The DNA of the CDR3 is TGTGCCAGCAGCGCGGGACAGACGTCCTACGAGCAGTACTTC. It encodes CASSAGQTSYEQYF. Full variable domain (outside the CDR3, taken from reference TRBV5-8 and TRBJ2-7): EAGVTQSPTHLIKTRGQQATLRCSPISGHTSVYWYQQALGLGLQFLLWYDEGEERNRGNFPPRFSGRQFPNYSSELNVNALELEDSALYLCASSAGQTSYEQYFGPGTRLTVT.

V gene TRBV14 combines with J gene TRBJ1-5; D unclear. Trimming took off 4 bases at V and 3 bases at J, with 13 bases between the two ends. The germline CDR1 and CDR2 sequences are SGHDN and FVKESK. The CDR3 consists of 15 residues. DNA for the CDR3: TGTGCCAGCAGCCGCTCTAACCTTGACAATCAGCCCCAGCATTTT. As protein: CASSRSNLDNQPQHF.

The CDR3 bases are TGTGCCAGCAGCTTAGTGGCTACTAGACGCAATGAGCAGTTCTTC. This gives the protein CASSLVATRRNEQFF. The chain joins TRBV11-1 to TRBJ2-1; TRBD2 might be the D (5 bases). In germline, CDR1 is SGHAT, CDR2 FQDESV (reference sequence). Trimming took off 1 base at V and 6 bases at J, with 13 bases between the two ends. The CDR3 sequence is 15 residues long.